The present T cell receptor (beta chain) was sequenced within a study of siplizumab effects on memory and regulatory T cells. Note on this clone: Its antigen remains unknown.

Data came from immunoSEQ multiplex PCR; TCRdb stores just in-frame clones and leaves some out. In the table there are around 100,000 clones, about 90% of which are singletons. Study findings and constraints: Unstimulated subsets were the mapping target of only a minor fraction of alloreactive clones. The drug siplizumab significantly decreased the alloreactive sequences that could be traced to unstimulated CD4+ memory cells. Tregs that proliferated in siplizumab cultures did not have their suppressive function confirmed.

In germline, CDR1 is KGHSH, CDR2 LQKENI. The CDR3 is 16 amino acids. V dropped 6 bases and J dropped 1; count of bases not matched to a gene: 8. This chain links TRBV18 with TRBJ1-3; TRBD1 matches 8 bases. The specimen sequenced was CD4+ T cells sorted from blood. This sequence was found in a human donor in good health. CDR3 in amino acids: CASSYSGQGSGNTIYF. In DNA, the CDR3 is TGTGCCAGCTCCTATTCCGGACAGGGTTCTGGAAACACCATATATTTT. The entire variable domain, with the rest obtained from reference TRBV18 and TRBJ1-3, is as follows: NAGVMQNPRHLVRRRGQEARLRCSPMKGHSHVYWYRQLPEEGLKFMVYLQKENIIDESGMPKERFSAEFPKEGPSILRIQQVVRGDSAAYFCASSYSGQGSGNTIYFGEGSWLTVV.